This is a list of T cell receptor beta chains from one sample in a study of blood T cell dynamics during melanoma immunotherapy. Method: immunoSEQ multiplex PCR; TCRdb's copy keeps in-frame clones and lacks some. The sample shows thousands of clones, 85% to 90% of them seen only once. The material sequenced was blood, taken from a patient treated with checkpoint blockade. The receptors here all came from a human donor with melanoma. The CDR3 runs from the conserved cysteine through the conserved F or W. A D gene is named only where the DNA matches it firmly.

V: TRBV5-1
D: NA
J: TRBJ2-2
CDR3: CASSLNRENTGELFF

V: TRBV28
D: TRBD1
J: TRBJ1-5
CDR3: CASSSGQLNQPQHF

V: TRBV28
D: NA
J: TRBJ2-5
CDR3: CASSFGGQETQYF

V: TRBV7-3
D: NA
J: TRBJ2-2
CDR3: CASSSGAGELFF

V: TRBV4-2
D: NA
J: TRBJ2-7
CDR3: CASSQDLEFAYEQYF

V: TRBV11-2
D: NA
J: TRBJ2-1
CDR3: CASTRGLAEVWTYNEQFF

V: TRBV27
D: TRBD1
J: TRBJ2-6
CDR3: CASSLRTGAGANVLTF

V: TRBV5-1
D: TRBD2
J: TRBJ2-2
CDR3: CASSSPSGNPRGTGELFF

V: TRBV4-1
D: NA
J: TRBJ2-3
CDR3: CASSPGSGVGEDTQYF

V: TRBV5-1
D: TRBD2
J: TRBJ2-2
CDR3: CASSLGLADNTGELFF

V: TRBV6-5
D: NA
J: TRBJ1-1
CDR3: CASSYLAGRGEEAFF

V: TRBV13
D: NA
J: TRBJ1-1
CDR3: CASSLVGRRNTEAFF

V: TRBV7-9
D: TRBD2
J: TRBJ2-1
CDR3: CAARGTSGSNAYNEQFF

V: TRBV19
D: TRBD1
J: TRBJ1-5
CDR3: CASTRGGSRRPQHF

V: TRBV7-2
D: NA
J: TRBJ1-2
CDR3: CASSIDSNYGYTF

V: TRBV28
D: NA
J: TRBJ2-7
CDR3: CASSLPPVPQQYF

V: TRBV2
D: TRBD1
J: TRBJ1-4
CDR3: CASSASVPGQYEKLFF

V: TRBV11-3
D: NA
J: TRBJ1-1
CDR3: CASSRMGNTEAFF

V: TRBV4-3
D: NA
J: TRBJ2-5
CDR3: CASSHAHRGGETQYF

V: TRBV9
D: TRBD2
J: TRBJ2-5
CDR3: CASSETSGSWETQYF

V: TRBV19
D: NA
J: TRBJ2-7
CDR3: CASSITAGRRSYEQYF

V: TRBV7-8
D: NA
J: TRBJ2-7
CDR3: CATGTRGYEQYF

V: TRBV19
D: NA
J: TRBJ2-7
CDR3: CASSTGERRRNEQYF

V: TRBV10-3
D: NA
J: TRBJ2-1
CDR3: CAISVEAVDEQFF

V: TRBV29-1
D: NA
J: TRBJ1-3
CDR3: CSVKGGKGRNTIYF

V: TRBV6-4
D: NA
J: TRBJ1-5
CDR3: CASSKEGNQPQHF

V: TRBV28
D: TRBD1
J: TRBJ2-5
CDR3: CASSPADRTTLETQYF

V: TRBV14
D: TRBD1
J: TRBJ1-3
CDR3: CASSLRQGNTIYF

V: TRBV5-6
D: TRBD2
J: TRBJ2-1
CDR3: CASSLSTSGRVNEQFF

V: TRBV7-2
D: NA
J: TRBJ2-5
CDR3: CASSLGIQETQYF

V: TRBV9
D: TRBD2
J: TRBJ2-5
CDR3: CASSVAAGGAVETQYF

V: TRBV5-6
D: NA
J: TRBJ2-3
CDR3: CASSRTVQGDTQYF

V: TRBV15
D: NA
J: TRBJ1-5
CDR3: CATSRDLGSNQPQHF

V: TRBV6-5
D: NA
J: TRBJ1-4
CDR3: CASSPSEKLFF

V: TRBV7-9
D: TRBD2
J: TRBJ2-1
CDR3: CASSHGGTSYNEQFF

V: TRBV30
D: TRBD1
J: TRBJ1-4
CDR3: CAWSVIWGQGPEKLFF

V: TRBV5-1
D: TRBD1
J: TRBJ2-4
CDR3: CASSVGTGGNSRIQYF

V: TRBV28
D: NA
J: TRBJ2-2
CDR3: CASSLSGERELFF